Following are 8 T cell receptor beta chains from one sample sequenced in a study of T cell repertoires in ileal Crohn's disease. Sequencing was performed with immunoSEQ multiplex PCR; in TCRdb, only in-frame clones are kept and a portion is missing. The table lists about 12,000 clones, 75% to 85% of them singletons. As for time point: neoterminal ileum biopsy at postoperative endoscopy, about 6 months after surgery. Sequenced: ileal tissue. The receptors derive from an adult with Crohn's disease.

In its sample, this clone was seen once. The CDR3 DNA is TGTGCCAGCTCAAACGGGAGACGTGGCTCCTACGAGCAGTACTTC. This codes for CASSNGRRGSYEQYF. The J gene is TRBJ2-7, the V gene TRBV18, with D perhaps TRBD2 (6 bases). The ends were cut back, 5 bases at V and 0 bases at J, with 14 bases in the middle. Germline values: CDR1 KGHSH, CDR2 LQKENI. This CDR3 region has 15 residues.

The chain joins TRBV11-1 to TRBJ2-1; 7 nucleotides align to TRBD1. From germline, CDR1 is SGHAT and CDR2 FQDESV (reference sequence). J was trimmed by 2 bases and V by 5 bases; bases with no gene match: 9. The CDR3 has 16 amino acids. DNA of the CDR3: TGTGCCAGCAGCCTAGGCCGGGACAGAGCCTACAATGAGCAGTTCTTC. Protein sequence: CASSLGRDRAYNEQFF. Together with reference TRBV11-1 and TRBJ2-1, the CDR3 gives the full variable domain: EAEVAQSPRYKITEKSQAVAFWCDPISGHATLYWYRQILGQGPELLVQFQDESVVDDSQLPKDRFSAERLKGVDSTLKIQPAELGDSAMYLCASSLGRDRAYNEQFFGPGTRLTVL.

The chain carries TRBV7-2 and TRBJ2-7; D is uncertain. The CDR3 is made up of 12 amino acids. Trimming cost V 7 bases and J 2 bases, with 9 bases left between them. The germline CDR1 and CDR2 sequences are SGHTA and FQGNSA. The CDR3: CASTRRPYEQYF. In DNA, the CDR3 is TGTGCCAGCACCCGGAGACCCTACGAGCAGTACTTC. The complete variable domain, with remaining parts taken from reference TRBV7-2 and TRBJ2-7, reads GAGVSQSPSNKVTEKGKDVELRCDPISGHTALYWYRQSLGQGLEFLIYFQGNSAPDKSGLPSDRFSAERTGGSVSTLTIQRTQQEDSAVYLCASTRRPYEQYFGPGTRLTVT.

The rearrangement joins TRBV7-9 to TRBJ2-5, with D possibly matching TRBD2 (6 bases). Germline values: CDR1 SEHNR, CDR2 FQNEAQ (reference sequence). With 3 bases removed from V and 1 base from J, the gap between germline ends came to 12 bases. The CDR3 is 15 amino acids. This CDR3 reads CASSFMEGPQETQYF. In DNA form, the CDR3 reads TGTGCCAGCAGCTTTATGGAGGGACCCCAAGAGACCCAGTACTTC.

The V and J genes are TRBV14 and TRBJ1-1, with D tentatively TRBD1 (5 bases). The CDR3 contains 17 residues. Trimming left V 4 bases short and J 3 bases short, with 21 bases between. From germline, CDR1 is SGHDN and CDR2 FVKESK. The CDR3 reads CASSPGPGDPGDTEAFF. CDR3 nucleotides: TGTGCCAGCAGCCCAGGACCAGGCGACCCGGGGGACACTGAAGCTTTCTTT. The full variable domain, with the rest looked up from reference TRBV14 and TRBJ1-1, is EAGVTQFPSHSVIEKGQTVTLRCDPISGHDNLYWYRRVMGKEIKFLLHFVKESKQDESGMPNNRFLAERTGGTYSTLKVQPAELEDSGVYFCASSPGPGDPGDTEAFFGQGTRLTVV.

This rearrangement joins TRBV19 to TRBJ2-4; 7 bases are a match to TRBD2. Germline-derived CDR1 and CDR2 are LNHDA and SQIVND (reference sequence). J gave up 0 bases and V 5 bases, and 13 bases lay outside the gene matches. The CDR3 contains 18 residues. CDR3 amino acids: CASSATSSASRAKNIQYF. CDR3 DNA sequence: TGTGCCAGTAGTGCGACTAGCTCGGCGTCTCGAGCCAAAAACATTCAGTACTTC.

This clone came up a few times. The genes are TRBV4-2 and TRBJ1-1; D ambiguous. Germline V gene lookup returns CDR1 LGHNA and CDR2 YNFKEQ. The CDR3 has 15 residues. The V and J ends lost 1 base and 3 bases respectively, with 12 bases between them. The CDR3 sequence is CASSQGEGSYTEAFF. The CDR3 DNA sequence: TGTGCCAGCAGCCAAGGGGAAGGGAGTTACACTGAAGCTTTCTTT.

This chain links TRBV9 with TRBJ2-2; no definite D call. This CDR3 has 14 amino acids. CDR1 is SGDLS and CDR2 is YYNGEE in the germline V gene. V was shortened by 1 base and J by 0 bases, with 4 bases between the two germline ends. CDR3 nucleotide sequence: TGTGCCAGCAGCGTATCAGCGAACACCGGGGAGCTGTTTTTT. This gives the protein CASSVSANTGELFF.